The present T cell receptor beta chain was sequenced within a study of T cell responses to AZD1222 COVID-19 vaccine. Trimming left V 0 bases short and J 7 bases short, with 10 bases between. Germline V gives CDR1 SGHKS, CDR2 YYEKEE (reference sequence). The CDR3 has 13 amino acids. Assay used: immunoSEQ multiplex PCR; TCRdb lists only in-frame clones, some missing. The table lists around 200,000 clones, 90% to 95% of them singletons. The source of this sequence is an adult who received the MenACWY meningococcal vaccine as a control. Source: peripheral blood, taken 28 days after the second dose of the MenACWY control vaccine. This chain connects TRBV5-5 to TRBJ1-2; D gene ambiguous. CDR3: CASSLGGEVGYTF. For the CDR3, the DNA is TGTGCCAGCAGCTTGGGCGGCGAGGTTGGCTACACCTTC.